Listed below are T cell receptor beta chains from one sample, sequenced in a study of tumor-infiltrating lymphocytes in primary liver carcinoma. TCRdb reanalysed the multiplex PCR reads using MiXCR and keeps one entry per CDR3 protein. The sample contains 40,000 to 60,000 distinct CDR3 sequences, less than 85% of which appear only once. Sequenced sample: liver tumor tissue from sampling region 5. The receptors originated from a man aged 40-49 years with primary liver carcinoma and hepatitis B virus infection. CDR3s include the opening cysteine and the closing phenylalanine or tryptophan. Each record gives: clone size, J gene, V gene, D gene, CDR3 protein, CDR3 DNA. A D gene is named only where the DNA matches it firmly. Size is stated for part of the rows, as once, few or many counts, or as a class when the clone is expanded.

-	TRBJ2-1	TRBV6-1	-	CASSEGIKHLLNKEQFF	TGTGCCAGCAGTGAAGGGATAAAGCACCTACTAAACAAAGAGCAGTTCTTC
-	TRBJ2-3	TRBV11-2	TRBD2	CASSLEELAWIDTRYF	TGTGCCAGCAGCTTAGAGGAACTAGCGTGGATAGATACGCGGTATTTT
-	TRBJ2-1	TRBV12-3/TRBV12-4	-	CDGSPHGYNEQFF	TGTGACGGTAGTCCGCATGGGTACAATGAGCAGTTCTTC
-	TRBJ2-7	TRBV28	-	CASSRYNEQYF	TGTGCCAGCAGTCGCTATAACGAGCAGTACTTC
-	TRBJ2-1	TRBV12-3/TRBV12-4	-	CAGSFRPYNEQFF	TGTGCAGGCAGTTTTAGACCCTACAATGAGCAGTTCTTC
-	TRBJ2-5	TRBV11-2	-	CASILVSGGNWQETQYF	TGTGCCAGCATCTTAGTCAGTGGGGGCAATTGGCAAGAGACCCAGTACTTC
-	TRBJ2-3	TRBV5-1	TRBD2	CASRDTSGSLDTQYF	TGCGCCAGCAGGGATACTAGCGGGAGTTTGGATACGCAGTATTTT
many	TRBJ2-3	TRBV28	-	CASSYRGGNTQYF	TGTGCCAGCAGCTACAGGGGAGGGAATACGCAGTATTTT
-	TRBJ2-2	TRBV11-2	TRBD1	CASSFGRDSVGTRELFF	TGTGCCAGCAGCTTTGGTCGGGACAGTGTCGGCACCAGGGAGCTGTTTTTT
-	TRBJ2-3	TRBV18	-	CASSANTPLAGSTDTQYF	TGTGCCAGCTCAGCGAATACCCCCCTCGCGGGGTCCACAGATACGCAGTATTTT
-	TRBJ2-5	TRBV18	TRBD2	CASSPRLAAQTQCF	TGTGCCAGCTCACCGAGACTAGCGGCGCAGACCCAGTGCTTC
-	TRBJ2-6	TRBV5-1	TRBD2	CASSPRLAGGAGANVLTF	TGCGCCAGCAGCCCACGATTAGCGGGAGGAGCTGGGGCCAACGTCCTGACTTTC
-	TRBJ2-3	TRBV12-3/TRBV12-4	-	CACSLGQDTDTQYF	TGTGCCTGCAGTTTAGGGCAGGACACAGATACGCAGTATTTT
-	TRBJ2-7	TRBV7-8	-	CVSNLTTGSEQYF	TGTGTCAGCAACCTTACCACCGGGAGCGAGCAGTACTTC
-	TRBJ2-2	TRBV12-3/TRBV12-4	-	CASSLERLGTGKLFF	TGTGCCAGCAGTTTAGAACGGTTAGGCACCGGGAAACTGTTTTTT
-	TRBJ1-1	TRBV18	-	CASSPSREQVEALF	TGTGCCAGCTCACCATCTCGGGAGCAGGTTGAAGCTCTCTTT
-	TRBJ2-3	TRBV12-3/TRBV12-4	-	CDSRPTTGGIYTDTQYF	TGTGACAGCAGACCAACGACTGGCGGTATTTACACAGATACGCAGTATTTT
-	TRBJ1-5	TRBV6-6	-	CASSCRVEYSDQPEHF	TGTGCCAGCAGTTGCCGAGTAGAGTATAGCGATCAGCCCGAGCACTTT
-	TRBJ2-1	TRBV30	-	CAWSPRGWEQLF	TGTGCCTGGAGCCCGAGGGGCTGGGAGCAGCTCTTC
-	TRBJ2-2	TRBV5-4	TRBD1	CAGSTSRTGKSTGELFF	TGTGCCGGCAGCACTTCCCGGACAGGGAAAAGTACCGGGGAGCTGTTTTTT
-	TRBJ1-1	TRBV27	TRBD1	CASSLSLRQGAITEAFF	TGTGCCAGCAGTTTATCCCTCCGACAGGGGGCCATCACTGAAGCTTTCTTT
once	TRBJ1-2	TRBV10-3	TRBD1	CAIRSQGERRGYTF	TGTGCCATCAGATCTCAGGGGGAACGTCGTGGCTACACCTTC
-	TRBJ2-6	TRBV30	TRBD1	CAWDRGSSGANALTF	TGTGCCTGGGACAGGGGTAGCTCTGGGGCCAACGCCCTGACTTTC
-	TRBJ2-2	TRBV2	TRBD1	CASRVRGRGTNTGELFF	TGTGCCAGCAGAGTCCGGGGCAGGGGGACCAACACCGGGGAGCTGTTTTTT
once	TRBJ2-1	TRBV4-1	TRBD2	CASSQAWTSVYNEQFF	TGCGCCAGCAGTCAAGCCTGGACTAGCGTCTACAATGAGCAGTTCTTC
-	TRBJ2-7	TRBV11-2	TRBD2	CASCLSVGVAGGGYEQYF	TGTGCCAGCTGCTTATCCGTTGGAGTAGCGGGAGGGGGGTACGAGCAGTACTTT
many	TRBJ1-4	TRBV5-5	TRBD1	CASSSGTEGEKLFF	TGTGCCAGCAGTTCCGGGACAGAGGGAGAAAAACTGTTTTTT
many	TRBJ2-7	TRBV6-2/TRBV6-3	TRBD1	CATMEDRDSYEQYF	TGTGCCACCATGGAGGACAGGGACTCCTACGAGCAGTACTTC
-	TRBJ2-2	TRBV7-8	-	CASSLIRLPKTGELFF	TGTGCCAGCAGCTTAATTCGACTCCCGAAGACGGGGGAGCTGTTTTTT
-	TRBJ2-7	TRBV6-1	-	CASSERSRSSYEQYF	TGTGCCAGCAGTGAAAGGAGCAGATCTTCCTACGAGCAGTACTTC
-	TRBJ1-1	TRBV18	-	CASSRDGGGTGNTEAFF	TGTGCCAGCTCCCGGGACGGAGGTGGGACTGGGAACACTGAAGCTTTCTTT
-	TRBJ2-5	TRBV5-1	TRBD2	CASSPLAGGSQGTQYF	TGCGCCAGTAGCCCCCTAGCGGGAGGATCACAAGGGACCCAGTACTTC